The source of this TCR beta chain is a study of T cells after yellow fever vaccination. The study, taken as a whole, reports: Compared with primary, the secondary response was weaker and peaked at day 5, not 15. Most primary-vaccination clones recurred post-booster (around 95% CD4, 85% to 90% CD8). From the bulk population, abundant clonotypes could contaminate and appear within FACS-sorted repertoires.

In regard to this clonotype: The antigen remains undetermined.

Universal primer sites and UMIs were introduced during 5'RACE template-switching synthesis of TCR cDNA. MiXCR, run by TCRdb on the 5' RACE reads, gives a single entry per CDR3 protein. The data show under 300,000 distinct CDR3 sequences, over 6.5% seen once. The CDR3 spans 17 residues. Trimming removed 0 bases from V and 8 bases from J, with 21 bases in between. This TCR derives from a man aged 30-40 years who received the YFV17D yellow fever vaccine. The V gene is TRBV12-3 or TRBV12-4, the J gene TRBJ2-3; a possible D gene is TRBD2 (5 bases). The source material was CD4+ T cells sorted from PBMCs, sampled on the day of the yellow fever booster vaccination. Written as DNA, the CDR3 is TGTGCCAGCAGTTTAGCGCGTGAGGCCCTTGACCGGGGTACGCAGTATTTT. Translated, it gives CASSLAREALDRGTQYF.